This TCR beta chain was captured in a study of neurological immune-mediated disorders (dated by TCRdb to about 2019). Describing the broader study: Peripheral blood TCR-beta repertoires from patients with HTLV-I-associated myelopathy (HAM/TSP), patients with multiple sclerosis, and healthy controls were compared in the study using UMI-based sequencing. Of the approximately 70 subjects in the cohort, approximately 15 were HAM/TSP patients, around 35 were multiple sclerosis patients, and some 20 were healthy controls. Longitudinal samples, technical triplicates and paired sorted CD4+ and CD8+ T-cell subsets, alongside PBMC samples, were included among the approximately 110 TCR-beta libraries. Overall study results and their limits: Expanded clones from different subjects shared no identical CDR3 amino acid sequences, which suggests that TCR-beta repertoires were private in all groups. TCR clonal expansion was highest in HAM/TSP patients and lowest in MS patients, with MS patients falling below even healthy controls.

This clonotype was detected ten times or more. Its antigen is still unknown. No qualities accompany the bases; no much larger clone lies one base away. Blood bank volunteers in Maryland, USA served as the healthy controls. For the unsorted PBMC libraries, 2 million PBMCs were stored in RNAlater at -80 degrees C until RNA extraction and were used to generate the libraries. Peripheral blood was subjected to Ficoll-Hypaque density gradient centrifugation to isolate PBMCs, which were then cryopreserved in liquid nitrogen. cDNA synthesis used template-switch 5'RACE with a primer carrying a 10-nucleotide random unique molecular identifier tagging each TCR transcript. Each sequencing run produced over 190 million TCR-beta sequences covering 15-18 subjects. Total RNA was extracted with the RNeasy kit. Using the KAPA Real-time Library Amplification kit, TCR-beta VDJ regions were amplified with primers for the TCR constant region and the 5'RACE anchor. A first PCR added sample indexes and Illumina adaptors, and a second PCR then raised library yield. After Ampure bead purification, the TCR product of roughly 650 bp was size-selected on a 2% E-gel SizeSelection system. Library quality was checked on a Bioanalyzer, concentration was measured with Qubit, and libraries were quantified with the Kapa Library Quantification kit before pooling. Libraries were sequenced paired-end 2 x 150 bp on an Illumina HiSeq 2500. To increase sequence diversity, about 25-31% phiX was spiked into each library pool. Per the authors' processing: The quality-filtered reads were processed with the UMI-based MiGEC pipeline, whose error correction step removed more than 85% of the raw TCR sequences. VDJ genes were aligned to IMGT germline references, and clonotypes were defined by unique CDR3 amino acid sequence plus V-J genes. VDJtools evaluated clonal expansion, Shannon diversity and CDR3 relatedness (CalcPairwiseDistances, ClusterSamples); CLCbio workbench built phylogenetic trees. Clones with at least 8 unique UMIs were defined as expanded, with this threshold being based on coefficient-of-variation modelling across technical triplicates. TCRdb applied fastp at Q25 and MiXCR to the public reads, then kept only in-frame beta chains. A single entry per CDR3 protein holds the most common genes and DNA from its merged rows. Here the V and J calls rest on TCRdb's processing, not on the authors' analysis. For this sample the table gives approximately 30,000 distinct CDR3 sequences, of which roughly 15% were detected only once. The ten largest clones add up to 25% to 35% of the sample.

From a lookup of the germline V gene, CDR1 and CDR2 are SGHVS and FNYEAQ. The CDR3 runs 13 amino acids, cysteine and phenylalanine included. Of all the DNA, just the CDR3 is kept, 39 bases in frame from base 1. V was cut back by 2 bases and J by 1 base, leaving a gap of 5 bases between them. The V and J genes are TRBV7-6 and TRBJ1-1, with the D segment identity uncertain. Sequencing was carried out using PBMCs. This sequence was found in a man in his 70s in good health. The nucleotide sequence reads as follows: TGTGCCAGCAGCTTAATGGGGAACACTGAAGCTTTCTTT. Its translation is CASSLMGNTEAFF.